This is a list of T cell receptor beta chains from one sample in a study of beta chain features in type 1 diabetes. Method: immunoSEQ multiplex PCR; TCRdb's copy keeps in-frame clones and lacks some. The data contain hundreds of thousands of clones, roughly 15% of them singletons. Sequenced material: naive CD4+ T cells from blood. These receptors all stem from a woman under 30 in good health. The CDR3 runs from the conserved cysteine through the conserved F or W. D genes are given only for firm matches. The size entry is marked missing in some rows and otherwise reads once, few, many or a size class.

size,D,V,J,CDR3,DNA
-,-,TRBV4-3,TRBJ2-2,CASSARAQGGGKNTGELFF,TGCGCCAGCAGCGCAAGGGCGCAAGGGGGAGGGAAGAACACCGGGGAGCTGTTTTTT
-,TRBD2,TRBV15,TRBJ2-1,CATSRGGLAGTEQFF,TGTGCCACCAGCAGAGGGGGACTAGCGGGAACTGAGCAGTTCTTC
-,TRBD1,TRBV6-5,TRBJ1-2,CASRRTGGYYGYTF,TGTGCCAGCAGGAGGACAGGGGGGTACTATGGCTACACCTTC
-,TRBD1,TRBV18,TRBJ1-2,CASSRQGNGYTF,TGTGCCAGCTCCAGACAGGGAAATGGCTACACCTTC
few,-,TRBV7-2,TRBJ1-1,CASSLVLGVNTEAFF,TGTGCCAGCAGCTTGGTTCTGGGAGTGAACACTGAAGCTTTCTTT
-,-,TRBV19,TRBJ2-7,CASTRSLGRTYEQYF,TGTGCCAGTACCCGGTCGTTGGGAAGGACCTACGAGCAGTACTTC
few,TRBD2,TRBV29-1,TRBJ2-7,CSVALLAGVYEQYF,TGCAGCGTTGCCCTACTAGCGGGAGTGTATGAGCAGTACTTC
-,TRBD1,TRBV10-3,TRBJ2-1,CAISVGGGRDEQFF,TGTGCCATCAGTGTAGGGGGCGGCCGAGATGAGCAGTTCTTC
-,TRBD1,TRBV28,TRBJ2-7,CASRTGGYEQYF,TGTGCCAGTAGGACAGGGGGGTACGAGCAGTACTTC
few,TRBD1,TRBV7-2,TRBJ2-7,CASSLTGVTSYEQYF,TGTGCCAGCAGCTTGACAGGGGTGACGTCCTACGAGCAGTACTTC
once,TRBD1,TRBV28,TRBJ2-2,CASGVTGTGELFF,TGTGCCAGCGGTGTGACAGGGACCGGGGAGCTGTTTTTT
-,TRBD2,TRBV19,TRBJ2-7,CASSILAGYEQYF,TGTGCCAGTAGTATCCTAGCGGGATACGAGCAGTACTTC
-,TRBD2,TRBV6-5,TRBJ2-1,CASSYGTSGAYNEQFF,TGTGCCAGCAGTTACGGGACTAGCGGGGCCTACAATGAGCAGTTCTTC
few,-,TRBV6-5,TRBJ2-2,CASIGRTNTGELFF,TGTGCCAGCATAGGGCGTACGAACACCGGGGAGCTGTTTTTT
-,TRBD2,TRBV28,TRBJ2-2,CASSLSAGAAGELFF,TGTGCCAGCAGTTTATCTGCGGGAGCGGCCGGGGAGCTGTTTTTT
few,-,TRBV10-3,TRBJ2-1,CAINVGSGSSYNEQFF,TGTGCCATCAACGTAGGGTCCGGATCCTCCTACAATGAGCAGTTCTTC
-,-,TRBV7-2,TRBJ2-3,CASSPWGLTDTQYF,TGTGCCAGCAGCCCCTGGGGCCTCACAGATACGCAGTATTTT
-,-,TRBV18,TRBJ2-5,CASSPPLSETQYF,TGTGCCAGCTCACCACCGCTTTCGGAGACCCAGTACTTC
few,-,TRBV11-1,TRBJ1-5,CASSLEVNQPQHF,TGTGCCAGCAGCTTAGAGGTCAATCAGCCCCAGCATTTT
-,-,TRBV11-2,TRBJ1-5,CASSKERDQPQHF,TGTGCCAGCAGCAAAGAAAGGGATCAGCCCCAGCATTTT
-,-,TRBV11-2,TRBJ2-4,CASSPDSFRYF,TGTGCCAGCAGCCCCGACAGCTTTCGGTACTTC
-,TRBD1,TRBV28,TRBJ1-5,CASRPQGASSQPQHF,TGTGCCAGCAGACCCCAGGGGGCATCAAGTCAGCCCCAGCATTTT
-,-,TRBV5-6,TRBJ1-5,CASSLGGAGDQPQHF,TGTGCCAGCAGCTTGGGCGGGGCTGGGGATCAGCCCCAGCATTTT
-,TRBD2,TRBV9,TRBJ2-1,CASSFSGSGGNEQFF,TGTGCCAGCAGCTTTAGCGGGAGTGGTGGAAATGAGCAGTTCTTC
few,TRBD2,TRBV13,TRBJ2-1,CASSPNPTSGRSGEQFF,TGTGCCAGCAGCCCAAATCCGACTAGCGGGAGGTCGGGTGAGCAGTTCTTC
few,-,TRBV21-1,TRBJ2-3,CASSKTSPRTDTQYF,TGTGCCAGCAGCAAGACTAGCCCCCGCACAGATACGCAGTATTTT
few,-,TRBV5-1,TRBJ2-3,CASSPRPGGGTDTQYF,TGCGCCAGCAGCCCGAGACCCGGCGGGGGCACAGATACGCAGTATTTT
-,-,TRBV14,TRBJ1-2,CASSSNRVGGYTF,TGTGCCAGCAGCTCAAACAGGGTTGGAGGCTACACCTTC
-,-,TRBV9,TRBJ2-1,CASSGRYSYNEQFF,TGTGCCAGCAGCGGCAGGTACTCCTACAATGAGCAGTTCTTC
-,-,TRBV18,TRBJ2-2,CAGKTPNTGELFF,TGTGCCGGGAAGACCCCGAACACCGGGGAGCTGTTTTTT
-,TRBD2,TRBV15,TRBJ2-7,CATSRVLSGSGYEQYF,TGTGCCACCAGCAGAGTGTTAAGCGGGAGCGGTTACGAGCAGTACTTC
-,-,TRBV27,TRBJ2-1,CASSFNRDPNFYNEQFF,TGTGCCAGCAGTTTTAATCGAGATCCGAATTTCTACAATGAGCAGTTCTTC